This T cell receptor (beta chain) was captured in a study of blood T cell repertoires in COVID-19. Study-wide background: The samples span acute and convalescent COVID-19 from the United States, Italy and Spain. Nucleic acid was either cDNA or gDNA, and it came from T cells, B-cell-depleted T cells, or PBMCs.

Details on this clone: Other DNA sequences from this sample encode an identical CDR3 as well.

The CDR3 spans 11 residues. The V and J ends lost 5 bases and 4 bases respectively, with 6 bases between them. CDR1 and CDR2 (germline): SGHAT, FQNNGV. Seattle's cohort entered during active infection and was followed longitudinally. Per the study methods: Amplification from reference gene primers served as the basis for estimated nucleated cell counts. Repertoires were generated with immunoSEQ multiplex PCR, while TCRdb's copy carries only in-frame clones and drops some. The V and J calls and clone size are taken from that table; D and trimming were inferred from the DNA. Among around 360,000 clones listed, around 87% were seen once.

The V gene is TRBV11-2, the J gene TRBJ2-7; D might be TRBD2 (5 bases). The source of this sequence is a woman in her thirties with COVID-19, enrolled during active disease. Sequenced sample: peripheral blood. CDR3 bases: TGTGCCAGCAGCCTAGCTTACGAGCAGTACTTC. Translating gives CASSLAYEQYF.